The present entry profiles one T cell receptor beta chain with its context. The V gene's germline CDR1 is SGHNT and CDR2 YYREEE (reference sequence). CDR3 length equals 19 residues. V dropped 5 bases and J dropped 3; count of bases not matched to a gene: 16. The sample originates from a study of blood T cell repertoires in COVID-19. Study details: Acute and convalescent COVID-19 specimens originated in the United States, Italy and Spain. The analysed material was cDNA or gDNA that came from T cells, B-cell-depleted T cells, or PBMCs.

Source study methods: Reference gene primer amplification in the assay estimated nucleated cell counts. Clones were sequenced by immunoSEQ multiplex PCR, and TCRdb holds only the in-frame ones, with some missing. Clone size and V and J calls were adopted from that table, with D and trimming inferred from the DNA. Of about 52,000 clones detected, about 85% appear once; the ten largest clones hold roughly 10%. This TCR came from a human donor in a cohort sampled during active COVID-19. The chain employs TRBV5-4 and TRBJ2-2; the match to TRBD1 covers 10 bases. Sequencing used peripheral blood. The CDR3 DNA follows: TGTGCCAGCAGGGGGACAGGGGCGTTCAAGGTCGGAGACACCGGGGAGCTGTTTTTT. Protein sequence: CASRGTGAFKVGDTGELFF.